The subject of this entry is one T cell receptor (beta chain). J was trimmed by 7 bases and V by 8 bases; bases with no gene match: 3. The CDR3 is 11 amino acids. The germline CDR1 and CDR2 sequences are SNHLY and FYNNEI. The sample originates from a study of blood T cell repertoires in COVID-19. Study-level background: Samples of COVID-19 (acute and convalescent) were obtained from the United States, Italy and Spain. In each case, the material was cDNA or gDNA derived from T cells, B-cell-depleted T cells, or PBMCs.

The authors' processing: Amplified reference gene primers provided the basis for estimating nucleated cell counts. Assay used: immunoSEQ multiplex PCR; TCRdb lists only in-frame clones, some missing. That table gives V, J and clone size, and the DNA gave D and trimming. This table holds about 130,000 clones, roughly four fifths found once. The source is a human donor in a cohort sampled during active COVID-19. Sequencing was carried out using peripheral blood. The V gene is TRBV2, the J gene TRBJ2-3; TRBD2 agrees at 7 bases. The DNA of the CDR3 is TGTGCCAGCGGGGAGGGGAATACGCAGTATTTT. This encodes CASGEGNTQYF.